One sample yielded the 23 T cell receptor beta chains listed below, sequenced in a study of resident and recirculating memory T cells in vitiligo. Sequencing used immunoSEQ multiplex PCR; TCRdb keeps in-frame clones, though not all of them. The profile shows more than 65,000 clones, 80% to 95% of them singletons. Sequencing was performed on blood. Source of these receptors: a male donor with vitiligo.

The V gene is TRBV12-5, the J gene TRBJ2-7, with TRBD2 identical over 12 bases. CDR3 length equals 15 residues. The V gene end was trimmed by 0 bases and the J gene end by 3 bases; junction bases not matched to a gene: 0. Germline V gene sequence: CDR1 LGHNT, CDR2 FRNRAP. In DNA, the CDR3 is TGTGCTAGTGGTTTGGTACTAGCGGGGGGCTACGAGCAGTACTTC. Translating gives CASGLVLAGGYEQYF.

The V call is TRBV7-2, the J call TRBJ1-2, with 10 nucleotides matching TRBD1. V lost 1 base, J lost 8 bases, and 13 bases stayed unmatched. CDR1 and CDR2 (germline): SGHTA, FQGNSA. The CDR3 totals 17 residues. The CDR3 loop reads CASSLVVPGTGVRGYTF. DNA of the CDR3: TGTGCCAGCAGCTTAGTGGTTCCCGGGACAGGGGTGCGGGGCTACACCTTC.

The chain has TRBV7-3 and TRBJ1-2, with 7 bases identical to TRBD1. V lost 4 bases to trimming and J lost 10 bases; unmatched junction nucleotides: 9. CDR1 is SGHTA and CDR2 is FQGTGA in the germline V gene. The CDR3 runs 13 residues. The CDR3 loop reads CASSSTGQPDYTF. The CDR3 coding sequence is TGTGCCAGCAGCTCGACGGGACAGCCAGACTACACCTTC. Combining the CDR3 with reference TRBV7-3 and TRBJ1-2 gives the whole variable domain GAGVSQTPSNKVTEKGKYVELRCDPISGHTALYWYRQSLGQGPEFLIYFQGTGAADDSGLPNDRFFAVRPEGSVSTLKIQRTERGDSAVYLCASSSTGQPDYTFGSGTRLTVV.

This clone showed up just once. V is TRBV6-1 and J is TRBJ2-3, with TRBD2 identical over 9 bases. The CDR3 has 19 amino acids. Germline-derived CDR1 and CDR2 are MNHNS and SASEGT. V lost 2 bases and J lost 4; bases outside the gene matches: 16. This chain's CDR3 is CASSESFFMGLAVSDTQYF. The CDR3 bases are TGTGCCAGCAGTGAAAGCTTTTTTATGGGACTAGCTGTCTCAGATACGCAGTATTTT.

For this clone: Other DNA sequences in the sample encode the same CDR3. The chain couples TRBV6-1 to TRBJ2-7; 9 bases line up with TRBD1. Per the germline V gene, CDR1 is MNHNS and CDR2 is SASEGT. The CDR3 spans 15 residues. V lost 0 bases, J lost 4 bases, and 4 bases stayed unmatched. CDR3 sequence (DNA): TGTGCCAGCAGTGAAGCGGGACAGGGTCGGTACGAGCAGTACTTC. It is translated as CASSEAGQGRYEQYF.

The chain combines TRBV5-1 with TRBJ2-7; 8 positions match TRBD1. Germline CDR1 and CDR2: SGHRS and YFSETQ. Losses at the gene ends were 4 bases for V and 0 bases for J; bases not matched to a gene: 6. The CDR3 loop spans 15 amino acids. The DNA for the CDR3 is TGCGCCAGCAGCAAGACAGGGGTCGTCTCCTACGAGCAGTACTTC. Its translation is CASSKTGVVSYEQYF.

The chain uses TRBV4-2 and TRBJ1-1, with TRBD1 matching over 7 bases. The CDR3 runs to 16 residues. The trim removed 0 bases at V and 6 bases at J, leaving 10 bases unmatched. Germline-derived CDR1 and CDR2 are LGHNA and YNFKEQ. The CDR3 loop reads CASSQELRGQFPEAFF. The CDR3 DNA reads TGTGCCAGCAGCCAAGAATTAAGGGGACAGTTTCCTGAAGCTTTCTTT.

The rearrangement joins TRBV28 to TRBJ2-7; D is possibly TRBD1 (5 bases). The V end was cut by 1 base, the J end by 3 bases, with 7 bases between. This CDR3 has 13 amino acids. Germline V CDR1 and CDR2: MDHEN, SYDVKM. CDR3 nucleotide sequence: TGTGCCAGCAGTTTATCAAGGGGCTACGAGCAGTACTTC. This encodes CASSLSRGYEQYF.

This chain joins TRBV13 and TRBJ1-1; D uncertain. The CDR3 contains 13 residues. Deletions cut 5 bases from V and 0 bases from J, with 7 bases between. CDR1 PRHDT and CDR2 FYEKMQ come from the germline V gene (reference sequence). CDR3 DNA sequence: TGTGCCAGCAGCCCCCAGATGAACACTGAAGCTTTCTTT. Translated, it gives CASSPQMNTEAFF.

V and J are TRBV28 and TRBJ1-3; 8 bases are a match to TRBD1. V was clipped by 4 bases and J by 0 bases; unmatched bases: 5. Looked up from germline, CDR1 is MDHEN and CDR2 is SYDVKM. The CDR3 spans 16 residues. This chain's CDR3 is CASSSPQGASGNTIYF. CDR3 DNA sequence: TGTGCCAGCAGTTCGCCTCAGGGGGCCTCTGGAAACACCATATATTTT.

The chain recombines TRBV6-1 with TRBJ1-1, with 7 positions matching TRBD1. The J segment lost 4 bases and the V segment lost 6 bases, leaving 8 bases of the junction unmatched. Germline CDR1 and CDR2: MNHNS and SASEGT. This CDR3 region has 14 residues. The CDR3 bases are TGTGCCAGCAGGTCCCAGGGGGTCATCACTGAAGCTTTCTTT. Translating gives CASRSQGVITEAFF.

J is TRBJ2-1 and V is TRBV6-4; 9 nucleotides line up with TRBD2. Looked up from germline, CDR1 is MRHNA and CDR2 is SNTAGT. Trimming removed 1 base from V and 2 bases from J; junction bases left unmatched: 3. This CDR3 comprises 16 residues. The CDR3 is CASSDYGGGAYNEQFF. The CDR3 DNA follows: TGTGCCAGCAGTGACTATGGCGGGGGGGCCTACAATGAGCAGTTCTTC.

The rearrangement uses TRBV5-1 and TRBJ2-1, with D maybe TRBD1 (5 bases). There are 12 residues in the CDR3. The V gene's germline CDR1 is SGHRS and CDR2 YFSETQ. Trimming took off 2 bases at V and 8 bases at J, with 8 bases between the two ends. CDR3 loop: CASSLGVDEQFF. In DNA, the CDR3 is TGCGCCAGCAGCTTAGGGGTGGATGAGCAGTTCTTC.

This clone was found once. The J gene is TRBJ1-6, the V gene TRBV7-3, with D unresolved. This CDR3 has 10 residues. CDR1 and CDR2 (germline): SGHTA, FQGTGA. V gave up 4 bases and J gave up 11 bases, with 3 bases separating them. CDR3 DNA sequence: TGTGCCAGCAGCTGGCCACCCCTCCACTTT. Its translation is CASSWPPLHF.

In DNA, the CDR3 is TGTGCCAGCAGTGATACGACAACAGGCCCTAGTTATTATGGCTACACCTTC. Residues: CASSDTTTGPSYYGYTF. The V gene is TRBV25-1, the J gene TRBJ1-2, with TRBD1 as a possible D gene (5 bases). Germline V gene data show CDR1 as MGHDK and CDR2 as SYGVNS. This CDR3 is built from 17 residues. With 3 bases removed from V and 5 bases from J, the gap between germline ends came to 22 bases.

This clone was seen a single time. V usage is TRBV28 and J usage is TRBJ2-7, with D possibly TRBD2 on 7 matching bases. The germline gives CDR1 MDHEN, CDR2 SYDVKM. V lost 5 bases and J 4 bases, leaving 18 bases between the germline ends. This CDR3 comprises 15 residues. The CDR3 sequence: CASSPRGGGGYEQYF. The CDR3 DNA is TGTGCCAGCAGTCCTAGGGGGGGAGGGGGATACGAGCAGTACTTC.

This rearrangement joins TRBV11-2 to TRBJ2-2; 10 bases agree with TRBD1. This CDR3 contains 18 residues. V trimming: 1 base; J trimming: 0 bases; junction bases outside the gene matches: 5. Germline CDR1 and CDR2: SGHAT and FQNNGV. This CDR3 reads CASSLARGQGANTGELFF. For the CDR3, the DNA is TGTGCCAGCAGCTTAGCCCGCGGACAGGGGGCGAACACCGGGGAGCTGTTTTTT.

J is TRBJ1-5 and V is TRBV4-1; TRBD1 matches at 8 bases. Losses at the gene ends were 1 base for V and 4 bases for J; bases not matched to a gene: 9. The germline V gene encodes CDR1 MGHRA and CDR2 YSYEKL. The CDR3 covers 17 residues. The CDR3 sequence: CASSQAQGEFGNQPQHF. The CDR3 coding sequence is TGCGCCAGCAGCCAAGCACAGGGGGAATTTGGTAATCAGCCCCAGCATTTT.

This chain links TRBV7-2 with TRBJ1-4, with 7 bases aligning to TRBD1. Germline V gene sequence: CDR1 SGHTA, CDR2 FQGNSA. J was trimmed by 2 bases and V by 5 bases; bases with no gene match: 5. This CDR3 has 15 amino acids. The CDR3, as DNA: TGTGCCAGCAGCCTACAGACAGGGACTAATGAAAAACTGTTTTTT. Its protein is CASSLQTGTNEKLFF.

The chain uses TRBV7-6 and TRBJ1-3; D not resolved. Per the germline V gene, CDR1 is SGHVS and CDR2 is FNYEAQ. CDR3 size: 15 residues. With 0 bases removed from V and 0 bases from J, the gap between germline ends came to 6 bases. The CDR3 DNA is TGTGCCAGCAGCTTAGCTCGAGGCTCTGGAAACACCATATATTTT. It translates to CASSLARGSGNTIYF.

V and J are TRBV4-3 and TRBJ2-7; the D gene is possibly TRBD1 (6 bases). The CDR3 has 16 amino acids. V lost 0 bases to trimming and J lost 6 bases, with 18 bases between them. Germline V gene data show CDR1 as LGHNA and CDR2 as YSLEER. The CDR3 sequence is CASSQERTAWGSEQYF. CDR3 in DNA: TGCGCCAGCAGCCAAGAGAGGACAGCATGGGGCTCCGAGCAGTACTTC.

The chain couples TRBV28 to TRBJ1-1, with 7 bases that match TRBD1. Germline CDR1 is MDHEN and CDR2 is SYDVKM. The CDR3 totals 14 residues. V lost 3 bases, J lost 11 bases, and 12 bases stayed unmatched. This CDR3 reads CASSLFSTGLSAFF. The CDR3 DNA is TGTGCCAGCAGTTTGTTTTCGACAGGGCTCTCGGCTTTCTTT.

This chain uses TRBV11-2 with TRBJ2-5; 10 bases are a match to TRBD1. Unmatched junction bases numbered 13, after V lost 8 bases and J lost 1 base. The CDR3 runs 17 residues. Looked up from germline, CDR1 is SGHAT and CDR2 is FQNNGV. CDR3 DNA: TGTGCCAGCCAGGAAATTTTACGGGACAGGGGCCAAGAGACCCAGTACTTC. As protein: CASQEILRDRGQETQYF.